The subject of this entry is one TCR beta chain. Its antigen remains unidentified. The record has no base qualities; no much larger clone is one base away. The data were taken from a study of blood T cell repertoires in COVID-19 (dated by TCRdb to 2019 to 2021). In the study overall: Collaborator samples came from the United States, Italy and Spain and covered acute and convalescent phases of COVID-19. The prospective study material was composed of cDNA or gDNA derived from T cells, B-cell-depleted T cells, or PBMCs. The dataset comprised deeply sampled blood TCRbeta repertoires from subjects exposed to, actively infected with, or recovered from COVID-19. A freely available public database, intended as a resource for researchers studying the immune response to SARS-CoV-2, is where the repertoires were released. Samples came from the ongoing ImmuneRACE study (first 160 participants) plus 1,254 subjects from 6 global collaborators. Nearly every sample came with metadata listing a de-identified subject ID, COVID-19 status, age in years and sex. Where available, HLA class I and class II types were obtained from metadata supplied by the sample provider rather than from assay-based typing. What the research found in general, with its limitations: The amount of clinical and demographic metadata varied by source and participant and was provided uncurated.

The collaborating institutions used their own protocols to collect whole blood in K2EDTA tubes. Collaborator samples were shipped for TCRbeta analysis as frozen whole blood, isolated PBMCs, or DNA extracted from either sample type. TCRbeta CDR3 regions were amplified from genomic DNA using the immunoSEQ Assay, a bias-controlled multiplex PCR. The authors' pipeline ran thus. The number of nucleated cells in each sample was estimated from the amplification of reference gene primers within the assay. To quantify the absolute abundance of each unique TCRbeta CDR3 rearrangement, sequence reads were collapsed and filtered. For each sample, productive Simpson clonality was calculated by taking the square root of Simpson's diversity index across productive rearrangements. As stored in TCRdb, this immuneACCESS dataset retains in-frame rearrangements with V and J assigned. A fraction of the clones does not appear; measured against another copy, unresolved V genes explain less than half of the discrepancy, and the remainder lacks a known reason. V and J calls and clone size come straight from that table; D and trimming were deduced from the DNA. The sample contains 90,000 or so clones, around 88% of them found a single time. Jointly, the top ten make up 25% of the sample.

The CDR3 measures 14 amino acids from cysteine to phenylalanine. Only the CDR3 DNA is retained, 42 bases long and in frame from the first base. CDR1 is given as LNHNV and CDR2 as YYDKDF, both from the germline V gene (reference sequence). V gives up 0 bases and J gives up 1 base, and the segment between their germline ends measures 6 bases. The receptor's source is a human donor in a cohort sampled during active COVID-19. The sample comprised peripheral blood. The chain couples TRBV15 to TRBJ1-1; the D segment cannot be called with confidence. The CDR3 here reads CATSRDQANTEAFF. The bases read TGTGCCACCAGCAGAGACCAGGCGAACACTGAAGCTTTCTTT. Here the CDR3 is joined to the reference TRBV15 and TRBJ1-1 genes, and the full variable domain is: DAMVIQNPRYQVTQFGKPVTLSCSQTLNHNVMYWYQQKSSQAPKLLFHYYDKDFNNEADTPDNFQSRRPNTSFCFLDIRSPGLGDTAMYLCATSRDQANTEAFFGQGTRLTVV.